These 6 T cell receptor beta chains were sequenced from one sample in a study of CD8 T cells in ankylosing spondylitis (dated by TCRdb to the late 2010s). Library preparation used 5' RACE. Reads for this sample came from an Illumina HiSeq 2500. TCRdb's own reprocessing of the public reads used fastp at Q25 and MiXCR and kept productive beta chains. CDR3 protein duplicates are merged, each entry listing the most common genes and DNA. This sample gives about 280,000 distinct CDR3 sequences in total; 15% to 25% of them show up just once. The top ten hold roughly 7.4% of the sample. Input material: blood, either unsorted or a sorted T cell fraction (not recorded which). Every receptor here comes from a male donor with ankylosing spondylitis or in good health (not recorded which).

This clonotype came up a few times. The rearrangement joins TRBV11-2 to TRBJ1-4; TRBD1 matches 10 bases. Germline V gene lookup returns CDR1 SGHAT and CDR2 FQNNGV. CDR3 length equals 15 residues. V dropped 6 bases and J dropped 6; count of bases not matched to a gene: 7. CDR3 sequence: CASRLTGTGDEKLFF. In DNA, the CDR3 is TGTGCCAGCAGGCTAACCGGGACAGGGGATGAAAAACTGTTTTTT.

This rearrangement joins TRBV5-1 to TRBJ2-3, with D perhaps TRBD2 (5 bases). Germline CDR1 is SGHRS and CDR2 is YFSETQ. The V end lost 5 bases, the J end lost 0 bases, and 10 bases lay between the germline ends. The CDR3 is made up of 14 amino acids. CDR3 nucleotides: TGCGCCAGCAGTTGGAGGATTAGCACAGATACGCAGTATTTT. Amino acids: CASSWRISTDTQYF.

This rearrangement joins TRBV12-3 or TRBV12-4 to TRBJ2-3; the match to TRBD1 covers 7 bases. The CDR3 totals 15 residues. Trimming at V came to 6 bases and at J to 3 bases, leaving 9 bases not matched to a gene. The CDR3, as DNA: TGTGCCAGCAGCACTTCCGGGACAGCTACAGATACGCAGTATTTT. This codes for CASSTSGTATDTQYF.

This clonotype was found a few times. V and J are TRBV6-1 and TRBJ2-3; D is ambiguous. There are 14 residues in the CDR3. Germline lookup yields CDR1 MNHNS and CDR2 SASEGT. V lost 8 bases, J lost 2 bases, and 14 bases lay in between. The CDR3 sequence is CASCAAGPTDTQYF. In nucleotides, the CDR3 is TGTGCCAGCTGCGCCGCAGGTCCCACAGATACGCAGTATTTT.

CDR3 amino acids: CASIPITGTDAEQFF. The CDR3 DNA reads as TGTGCCAGCATACCTATTACCGGGACTGATGCCGAGCAGTTCTTC. V gene TRBV2 combines with J gene TRBJ2-1; D possibly corresponds to TRBD2 (6 bases). Germline V gene data show CDR1 as SNHLY and CDR2 as FYNNEI. This CDR3 is built from 15 residues. V was trimmed by 7 bases and J by 10 bases, leaving 23 bases between them.

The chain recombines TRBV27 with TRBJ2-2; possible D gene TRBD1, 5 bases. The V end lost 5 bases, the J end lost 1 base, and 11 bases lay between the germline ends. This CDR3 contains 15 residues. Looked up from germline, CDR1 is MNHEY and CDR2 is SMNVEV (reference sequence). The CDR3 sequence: CASSVSGQNTGELFF. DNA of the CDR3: TGTGCCAGCAGTGTCTCAGGGCAGAACACCGGGGAGCTGTTTTTT.